Presented here are 18 T cell receptor beta chains from one specimen sequenced in a study of cytomegalovirus exposure and HLA in healthy donors. The study ran its PCR with 60 Vbeta and 13 Jbeta primers. Clones were sequenced by immunoSEQ multiplex PCR, and TCRdb holds only the in-frame ones, with some missing. The table shows around 150,000 clones, with approximately 82% occurring only once. Material for sequencing was PBMCs. The receptors come from a man younger than 45 in good health and CMV-seropositive.

This chain joins TRBV6-1 and TRBJ1-1, with D uncertain. The germline V gene encodes CDR1 MNHNS and CDR2 SASEGT. This CDR3 is 13 amino acids long. V was pared by 2 bases and J by 6 bases, with 10 bases between. The CDR3 sequence: CASSEPNRAEAFF. Written as DNA, the CDR3 is TGTGCCAGCAGTGAACCTAATCGGGCTGAAGCTTTCTTT.

The chain has TRBV18 and TRBJ2-1, with D perhaps matching TRBD2 (6 bases). Germline V gene data show CDR1 as KGHSH and CDR2 as LQKENI. Trimming removed 2 bases from V and 15 bases from J, with 23 bases in between. The CDR3 consists of 15 residues. CDR3 nucleotide sequence: TGTGCCAGCTCACCAACGGGACTCGACCGTATTGAACCGTTCTTC. Protein product: CASSPTGLDRIEPFF.

The chain carries TRBV18 and TRBJ1-2, with D possibly TRBD1 on 6 matching bases. CDR3 length equals 14 residues. V lost 3 bases, J lost 9 bases, and 17 bases lay in between. The germline CDR1 and CDR2 sequences are KGHSH and LQKENI. The CDR3 DNA is TGTGCCAGCTCACCTGGGACATCCCCAGATCGCTACACCTTC. Translated, it gives CASSPGTSPDRYTF.

V and J are TRBV28 and TRBJ1-1; 7 positions agree with TRBD1. The junction had 3 bases not matched to a gene; V was cut back by 5 bases and J by 0 bases. The CDR3 covers 14 residues. Germline V gene data show CDR1 as MDHEN and CDR2 as SYDVKM. Here the CDR3 reads CASSLGQLNTEAFF. CDR3 nucleotides: TGTGCCAGCAGTCTGGGACAGTTGAACACTGAAGCTTTCTTT.

The chain carries TRBV10-3 and TRBJ2-5; D is unresolved. CDR1 is ENHRY and CDR2 is SYGVKD in the germline V gene. V lost 0 bases, J lost 11 bases, and 19 bases lay in between. This CDR3 contains 15 residues. CDR3 coding DNA: TGTGCCATCAGTGAGTCCTCGGTGCCGAGAGGAGAGCAGTACTTC. Its protein product is CAISESSVPRGEQYF.

The chain recombines TRBV5-1 with TRBJ2-3, with D unclear. From germline, CDR1 is SGHRS and CDR2 YFSETQ. The CDR3 covers 16 residues. Trimming stripped 0 bases from V and 0 bases from J, with 11 bases between. CDR3 sequence (DNA): TGCGCCAGCAGCTTGGCAGCCAGGTTTAGCACAGATACGCAGTATTTT. The encoded protein is CASSLAARFSTDTQYF. Full variable domain (rest looked up from reference TRBV5-1 and TRBJ2-3): KAGVTQTPRYLIKTRGQQVTLSCSPISGHRSVSWYQQTPGQGLQFLFEYFSETQRNKGNFPGRFSGRQFSNSRSEMNVSTLELGDSALYLCASSLAARFSTDTQYFGPGTRLTVL.

As regards this clone: Distinct nucleotide sequences in the sample also encode this CDR3. This chain joins TRBV30 and TRBJ2-5, with D perhaps TRBD1 (5 bases). Germline V gene lookup returns CDR1 GTSNPN and CDR2 SVGIG (reference sequence). V dropped 1 base and J dropped 5 bases, with 11 bases sitting between them. The CDR3 runs to 13 residues. The CDR3 region has the DNA TGTGCCTGGAGTGGTCAGGGTTTGGAGACCCAGTACTTC. This codes for CAWSGQGLETQYF.

The chain joins TRBV11-3 to TRBJ1-1; maybe TRBD1 (6 bases). V shed 1 base and J shed 4 bases, with 10 bases lying between them. CDR3 length: 14 amino acids. Germline lookup yields CDR1 SGHNT and CDR2 YENEEA. The CDR3 protein is CASSLATDSTEAFF. The CDR3 coding sequence is TGTGCCAGCAGCTTAGCTACGGACAGCACTGAAGCTTTCTTT.

The V call is TRBV9, the J call TRBJ2-7; TRBD2 matches at 7 bases. CDR3 length equals 15 residues. Germline assignment: CDR1 SGDLS and CDR2 YYNGEE. V dropped 2 bases and J dropped 5; count of bases not matched to a gene: 10. Here the CDR3 DNA reads TGTGCCAGCAGCGTTAACCCGACTAGCAATAACGAGCAGTACTTC. Its translation: CASSVNPTSNNEQYF.

Only a few counts were recorded for this clone. The chain is built from TRBV28 and TRBJ1-1, with a possible D match to TRBD1 (6 bases). From germline, CDR1 is MDHEN and CDR2 SYDVKM. This CDR3 contains 15 residues. V was cut by 5 bases and J by 4 bases, with 17 bases left in between. Here the CDR3 DNA reads TGTGCCAGCAGTGCCAGACAGGATACCCTCACTGAAGCTTTCTTT. It encodes CASSARQDTLTEAFF.

The chain has TRBV5-1 and TRBJ2-5; the match to TRBD1 covers 7 bases. The CDR3 is 16 residues long. Trimming removed 0 bases from V and 3 bases from J; junction bases left unmatched: 8. The V gene's germline CDR1 is SGHRS and CDR2 YFSETQ. CDR3 residues: CASSLGTGRTKETQYF. DNA of the CDR3: TGCGCCAGCAGCTTGGGGACAGGCCGTACTAAAGAGACCCAGTACTTC.

This rearrangement joins TRBV27 to TRBJ1-1; maybe TRBD1 (5 bases). In germline, CDR1 is MNHEY, CDR2 SMNVEV (reference sequence). The CDR3 is 13 amino acids. Trimming shortened V by 3 bases and J by 4 bases, and 9 bases separated the two germline ends. This chain's CDR3 is CASSLSGITEAFF. The CDR3 nucleotides are TGTGCCAGCAGTTTGTCAGGGATCACTGAAGCTTTCTTT.

The V and J genes are TRBV4-1 and TRBJ2-5, with TRBD2 identical over 12 bases. CDR1 and CDR2 (germline): MGHRA, YSYEKL. This CDR3 region has 17 residues. The ends lost 2 bases at V and 1 base at J; junction bases unmatched: 5. As DNA, the CDR3 is TGCGCCAGCAGCCAAACCCTAGCGGGGGGGCCCCAAGAGACCCAGTACTTC. Residues: CASSQTLAGGPQETQYF.

The chain recombines TRBV19 with TRBJ1-2, with no clear D. Germline loops: CDR1 LNHDA, CDR2 SQIVND (reference sequence). The CDR3 is 14 residues long. V was trimmed by 5 bases and J by 3 bases, leaving 13 bases between them. For the CDR3, the DNA is TGTGCCAGTAGTTCTAATGGGCAGTACTATGGCTACACCTTC. This translates into CASSSNGQYYGYTF.

V usage is TRBV5-5 and J usage is TRBJ1-6; D is undetermined. CDR1 is SGHKS and CDR2 is YYEKEE in the germline V gene (reference sequence). Trimming stripped 0 bases from V and 5 bases from J, with 6 bases between. CDR3 size: 14 residues. The CDR3, as DNA: TGTGCCAGCAGCTTGGTCCCCGATAATTCACCCCTCCACTTT. Amino acid sequence: CASSLVPDNSPLHF. Full variable domain (rest looked up from reference TRBV5-5 and TRBJ1-6): DAGVTQSPTHLIKTRGQQVTLRCSPISGHKSVSWYQQVLGQGPQFIFQYYEKEERGRGNFPDRFSARQFPNYSSELNVNALLLGDSALYLCASSLVPDNSPLHFGNGTRLTVT.

V gene TRBV14 combines with J gene TRBJ2-3; tentatively, D is TRBD2 (6 bases). From germline, CDR1 is SGHDN and CDR2 FVKESK. Between the trimmed V and J ends, which lost 1 base and 1 base, there was a span of 9 bases. The CDR3 extends over 15 amino acids. The CDR3 reads CASSQAGVGTDTQYF. DNA of the CDR3: TGTGCCAGCAGCCAAGCGGGAGTAGGCACAGATACGCAGTATTTT.

The chain employs TRBV7-3 and TRBJ1-1, with 8 bases that match TRBD1. The germline CDR1 and CDR2 sequences are SGHTA and FQGTGA. The CDR3 sequence is 14 residues long. V shed 6 bases, J shed 5 bases, and the junction held 8 bases outside the gene matches. The CDR3 protein is CASRPTGGDTEAFF. DNA of the CDR3: TGTGCCAGCAGGCCTACAGGGGGAGATACTGAAGCTTTCTTT.

The chain joins TRBV18 to TRBJ1-1, with D possibly being TRBD1 (6 bases). V lost 7 bases and J 1 base, leaving 16 bases between the germline ends. The CDR3 totals 15 residues. Germline lookup yields CDR1 KGHSH and CDR2 LQKENI. CDR3 bases: TGTGCCAGCTTACGGGACATAGGATGGAACACTGAAGCTTTCTTT. As protein: CASLRDIGWNTEAFF. The variable domain in full, with the rest retrieved from reference TRBV18 and TRBJ1-1, is NAGVMQNPRHLVRRRGQEARLRCSPMKGHSHVYWYRQLPEEGLKFMVYLQKENIIDESGMPKERFSAEFPKEGPSILRIQQVVRGDSAAYFCASLRDIGWNTEAFFGQGTRLTVV.